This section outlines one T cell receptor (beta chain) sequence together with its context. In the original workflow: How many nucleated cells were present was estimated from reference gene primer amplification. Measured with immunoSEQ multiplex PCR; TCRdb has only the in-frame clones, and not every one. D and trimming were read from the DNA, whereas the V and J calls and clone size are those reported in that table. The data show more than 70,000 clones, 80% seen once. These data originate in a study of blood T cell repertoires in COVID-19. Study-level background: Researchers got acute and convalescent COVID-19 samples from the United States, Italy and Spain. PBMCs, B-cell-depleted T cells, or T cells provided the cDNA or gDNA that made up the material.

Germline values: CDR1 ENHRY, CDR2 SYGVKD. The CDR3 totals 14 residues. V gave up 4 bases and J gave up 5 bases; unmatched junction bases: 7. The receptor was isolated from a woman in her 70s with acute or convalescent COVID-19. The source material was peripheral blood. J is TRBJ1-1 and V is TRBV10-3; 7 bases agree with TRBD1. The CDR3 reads CAISARQGWTEAFF. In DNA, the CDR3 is TGTGCCATCAGTGCCAGACAGGGTTGGACTGAAGCTTTCTTT.